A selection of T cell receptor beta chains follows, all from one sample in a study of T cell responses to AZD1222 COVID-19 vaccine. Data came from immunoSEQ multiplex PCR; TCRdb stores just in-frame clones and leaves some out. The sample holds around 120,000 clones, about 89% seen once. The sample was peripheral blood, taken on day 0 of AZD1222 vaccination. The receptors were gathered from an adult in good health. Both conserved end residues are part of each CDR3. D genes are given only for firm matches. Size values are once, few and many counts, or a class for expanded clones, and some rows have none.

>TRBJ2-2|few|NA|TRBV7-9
TGTGCCAGCAAACTGACCTACACCGGGGAGCTGTTTTTT
CASKLTYTGELFF
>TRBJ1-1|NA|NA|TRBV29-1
TGCAGCGTTGTCGGACAGATGAACACTGAAGCTTTCTTT
CSVVGQMNTEAFF
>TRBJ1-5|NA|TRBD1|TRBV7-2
TGTGCCAGCAGCTTAGACAGGGGGCATCAGCCCCAGCATTTT
CASSLDRGHQPQHF
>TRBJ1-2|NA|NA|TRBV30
TGTGCCTGGAGGGACTCTAACTATGGCTACACCTTC
CAWRDSNYGYTF
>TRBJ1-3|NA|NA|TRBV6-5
TGTGCCAGCAGTTACTCGTCGAGCGGGGCTGGAAACACCATATATTTT
CASSYSSSGAGNTIYF
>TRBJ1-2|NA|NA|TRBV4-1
TGCGCCAGCAGCCAAGAGAAGGGCCCTGGCTATGGCTACACCTTC
CASSQEKGPGYGYTF
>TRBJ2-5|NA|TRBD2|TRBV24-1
TGTGCCACCAGTGACGCGGGGGCCCAGTACTTC
CATSDAGAQYF
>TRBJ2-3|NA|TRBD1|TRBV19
TGTGCCAGTAGTCCGGGACAGGTCAAGGCAGATACGCAGTATTTT
CASSPGQVKADTQYF
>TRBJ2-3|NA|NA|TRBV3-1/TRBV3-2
TGTGCCAGCAGCCAGGGGACGGGGGACACAGATACGCAGTATTTT
CASSQGTGDTDTQYF
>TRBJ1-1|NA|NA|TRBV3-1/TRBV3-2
TGTGCCAGCAGCCAAGACCCGGGAAGGGCTTTCTTT
CASSQDPGRAFF
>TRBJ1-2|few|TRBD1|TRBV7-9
TGTGCCAGCAGCCAAGATGAGACAGGGTCCTATGGCTACACCTTC
CASSQDETGSYGYTF
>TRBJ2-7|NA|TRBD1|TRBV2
TGTGCCAGCAGTGCGGGGACAGGGAGACACGAGCAGTACTTC
CASSAGTGRHEQYF
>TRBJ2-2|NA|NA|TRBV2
TGTGCCAGCAGCGCCCAGGACAGAAGCAACACCGGGGAGCTGTTTTTT
CASSAQDRSNTGELFF
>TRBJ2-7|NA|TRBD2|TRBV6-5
TGTGCCAGCGACCCGGGGAGGGGCTACGAGCAGTACTTC
CASDPGRGYEQYF
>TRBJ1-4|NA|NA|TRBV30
TGTGCCGGGAATGGAGTGGCAACTAATGAAAAACTGTTTTTT
CAGNGVATNEKLFF
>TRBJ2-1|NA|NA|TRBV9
TGTGCCAGCAGCCCCTACGAGGGGCTTAGCTCCTACAATGAGCAGTTCTTC
CASSPYEGLSSYNEQFF
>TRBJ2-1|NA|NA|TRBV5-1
TGCGCCAGCGCTCCCCCGGGCTACAATGAGCAGTTCTTC
CASAPPGYNEQFF
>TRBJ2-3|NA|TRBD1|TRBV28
TGTGCCAGCAGTTTGGGGACAGCACCTAGAGGAGGTGCGCAGTATTTT
CASSLGTAPRGGAQYF
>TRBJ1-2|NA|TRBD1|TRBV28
TGTGCCAGCAGTCCGGGACAGAACTATGGCTACACCTTC
CASSPGQNYGYTF
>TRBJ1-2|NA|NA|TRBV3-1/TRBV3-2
TGTGCCAGCAGCCAAGACTGGCAAGGGGAGGCGTTTGGCTACACCTTC
CASSQDWQGEAFGYTF
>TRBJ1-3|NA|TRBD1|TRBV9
TGTGCCTCAGGGGCAGGGGGCTCTGGAAACACCATATATTTT
CASGAGGSGNTIYF
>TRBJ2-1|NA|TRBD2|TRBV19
TGTGCCAGTAGTCTCCAACCAGGACTAGCGGGAGACAATGAGCAGTTCTTC
CASSLQPGLAGDNEQFF
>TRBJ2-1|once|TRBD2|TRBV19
TGTGCCAGTAGTATAGAGGGACTAGCGGGAGCAGGTGGGAATGAGCAGTTCTTC
CASSIEGLAGAGGNEQFF
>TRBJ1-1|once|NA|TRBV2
TGTGCCAGCAGTAAGGGTGTGTCTTTGAACACTGAAGCTTTCTTT
CASSKGVSLNTEAFF
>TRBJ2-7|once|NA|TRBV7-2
TGTGCCAGCAGCTTAGACTTAGGGGACGAGCAGTACTTC
CASSLDLGDEQYF
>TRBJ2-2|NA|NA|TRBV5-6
TGTGCCAGCAGCTTTGGGGGCGGGGAGCTGTTTTTT
CASSFGGGELFF
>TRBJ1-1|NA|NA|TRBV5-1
TGCGCCAGCAGCTTGGGTCACACTGGGACTGAAGCTTTCTTT
CASSLGHTGTEAFF
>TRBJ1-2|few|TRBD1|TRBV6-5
TGTGCCAGCCTGGGAAGGGGGCGCACCTATGGCTACACCTTC
CASLGRGRTYGYTF
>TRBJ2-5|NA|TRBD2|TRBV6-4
TGTGCCAGCAGTCCTAGCGGGACCCAAGAGACCCAGTACTTC
CASSPSGTQETQYF
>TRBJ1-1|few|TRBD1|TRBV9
TGTGCCAGCAGCGGTTGGACAGGGGAGGCTTTCTTT
CASSGWTGEAFF
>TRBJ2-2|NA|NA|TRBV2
TGTGCCAGCACCCCCGACGGGACTGCTAACACCGGGGAGCTGTTTTTT
CASTPDGTANTGELFF
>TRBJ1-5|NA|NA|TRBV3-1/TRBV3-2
TGTGCCAGCAGCTATTCAGGGAACAATCAGCCCCAGCATTTT
CASSYSGNNQPQHF
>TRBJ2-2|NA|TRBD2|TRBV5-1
TGCGCCAGCAGGAGCCTAGCGGGGGTTGGGCCCGAGCTGTTTTTT
CASRSLAGVGPELFF
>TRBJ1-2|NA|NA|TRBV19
TGTGCCAGTAGTATATCGGGGGGGGACTATGGCTACACCTTC
CASSISGGDYGYTF